This T cell receptor (beta chain) was recovered during a study of T cells in Graves' hyperthyroidism and ophthalmopathy. This clonotype was seen many times. TCR beta CDR3 regions were amplified from RNA transcripts. A first-round RT-PCR of the TCR CDR3 used the HTBI primer set. TCRdb ran MiXCR on the multiplex PCR reads and lists one entry per CDR3 protein. The data show a few hundred thousand distinct CDR3 sequences, with 21% seen just once and around half held by the top ten. The germline V and J ends were trimmed by 0 bases and 0 bases, with 12 bases remaining between them. CDR3 length equals 16 residues. Germline V gene sequence: CDR1 SGHRS, CDR2 YFSETQ.

The origin of this receptor is a woman aged 45-59 years with Graves' hyperthyroidism. The V and J genes are TRBV5-1 and TRBJ1-1, with no clear D. Sequenced input: blood. CDR3 in DNA: TGCGCCAGCAGCTTGGATTGGGAGCGGATGAACACTGAAGCTTTCTTT. Protein product: CASSLDWERMNTEAFF.